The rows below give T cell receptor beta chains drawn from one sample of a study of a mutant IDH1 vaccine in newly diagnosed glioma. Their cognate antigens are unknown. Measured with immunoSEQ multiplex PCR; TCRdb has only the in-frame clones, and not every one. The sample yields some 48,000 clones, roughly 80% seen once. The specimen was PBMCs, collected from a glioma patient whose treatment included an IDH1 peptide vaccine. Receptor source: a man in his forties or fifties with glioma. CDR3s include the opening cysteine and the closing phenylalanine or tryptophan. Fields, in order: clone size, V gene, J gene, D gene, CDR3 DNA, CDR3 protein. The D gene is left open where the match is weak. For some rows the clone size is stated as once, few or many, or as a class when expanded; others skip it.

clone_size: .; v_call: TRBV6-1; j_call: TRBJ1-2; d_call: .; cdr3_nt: TGTGCCAGCAGTCGCAATTATGGCTACACCTTC; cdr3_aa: CASSRNYGYTF
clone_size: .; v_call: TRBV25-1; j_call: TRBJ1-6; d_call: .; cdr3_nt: TGTGCCAGCAGTGGGATAGATAATTCACCCCTCCACTTT; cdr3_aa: CASSGIDNSPLHF
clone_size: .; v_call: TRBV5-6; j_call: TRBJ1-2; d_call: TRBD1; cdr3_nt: TGTGCCAGCAGCTCCGGGACAGGGTTCTATGGCTACACCTTC; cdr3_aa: CASSSGTGFYGYTF
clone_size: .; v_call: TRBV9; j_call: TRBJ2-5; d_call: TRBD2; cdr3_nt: TGTGCCAGCAGCGGCAGCGGGGGCTACCAAGAGACCCAGTACTTC; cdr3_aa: CASSGSGGYQETQYF
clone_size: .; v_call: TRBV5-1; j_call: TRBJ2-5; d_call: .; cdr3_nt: TGCGCCAGCAGACGGGGGTTTCAAGAGACCCAGTACTTC; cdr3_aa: CASRRGFQETQYF
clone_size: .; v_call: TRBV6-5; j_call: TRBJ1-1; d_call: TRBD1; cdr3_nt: TGTGCCAGCAGTTCGACGACAGGGGCCGTCACTGAAGCTTTCTTT; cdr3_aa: CASSSTTGAVTEAFF
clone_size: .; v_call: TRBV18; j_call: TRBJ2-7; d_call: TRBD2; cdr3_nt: TGTGCCAGCTCACGCTTTCGGGAGGGGCAGGTAGGAGAGCAGTACTTC; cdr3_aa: CASSRFREGQVGEQYF
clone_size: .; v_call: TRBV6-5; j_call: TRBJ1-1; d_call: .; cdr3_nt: TGTGCCAGCAGTCTACTTGGCTATACTGAAGCTTTCTTT; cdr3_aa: CASSLLGYTEAFF
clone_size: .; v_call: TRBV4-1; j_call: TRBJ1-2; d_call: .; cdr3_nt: TGCGCCAGCAGCCAAGATCAGGGGACGGGAAGCACCTTC; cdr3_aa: CASSQDQGTGSTF
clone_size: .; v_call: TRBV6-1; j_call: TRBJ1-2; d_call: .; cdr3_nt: TGTGCCAGCAGTGATTGGGACCTCCGGGGCTACACCTTC; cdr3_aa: CASSDWDLRGYTF
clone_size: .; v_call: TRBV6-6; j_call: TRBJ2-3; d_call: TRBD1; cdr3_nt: TGTGCCAGCAGCACCACAGGGGGCGCGTCAGATACGCAGTATTTT; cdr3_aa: CASSTTGGASDTQYF
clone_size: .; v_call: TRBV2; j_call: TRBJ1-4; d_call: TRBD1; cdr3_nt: TGTGCCAGCAGCCAAGACAGGGGGTTGGAAAAACTGTTTTTT; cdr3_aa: CASSQDRGLEKLFF
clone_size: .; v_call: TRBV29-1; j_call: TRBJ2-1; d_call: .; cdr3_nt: TGCAGCGTTGTTCCGGGGGCGAACTACAATGAGCAGTTCTTC; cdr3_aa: CSVVPGANYNEQFF
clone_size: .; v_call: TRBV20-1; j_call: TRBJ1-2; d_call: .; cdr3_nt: TGCAGTGCTATTAATGGCTACACCTTC; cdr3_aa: CSAINGYTF
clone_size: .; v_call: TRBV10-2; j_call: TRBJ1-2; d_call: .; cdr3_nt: TGCGCCAGCAGTGAAAACGGAGATGGCTACACCTTC; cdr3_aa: CASSENGDGYTF
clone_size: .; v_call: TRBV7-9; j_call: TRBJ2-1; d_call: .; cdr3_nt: TGTGCCAGCAGCTTAGGAGGGGGTTCCTACAATGAGCAGTTCTTC; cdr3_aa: CASSLGGGSYNEQFF
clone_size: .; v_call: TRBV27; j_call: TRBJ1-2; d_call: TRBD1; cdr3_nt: TGTGCCAGCAGACCAGGGGGGCGGACTATGAGCGATGGCTACACCTTC; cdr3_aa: CASRPGGRTMSDGYTF
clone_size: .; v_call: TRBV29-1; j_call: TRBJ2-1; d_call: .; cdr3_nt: TGCAGCGTTGTGCCTCCCCAGAATCAGATCTACAATGAGCAGTTCTTC; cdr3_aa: CSVVPPQNQIYNEQFF
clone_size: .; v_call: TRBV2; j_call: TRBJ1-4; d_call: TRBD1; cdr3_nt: TGTGCCAGCAGTAGGGGGCGGACTAATGAAAAACTGTTTTTT; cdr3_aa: CASSRGRTNEKLFF
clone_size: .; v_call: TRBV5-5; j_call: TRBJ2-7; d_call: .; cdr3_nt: TGTGCCAGCAGCTTGGTGAGACAAGGCGGGAAGGGCGAGCAGTACTTC; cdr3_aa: CASSLVRQGGKGEQYF
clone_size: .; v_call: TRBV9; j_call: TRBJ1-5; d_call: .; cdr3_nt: TGTGCCAGCAGCGTAGGTGCAGGGAAGGGACAGCCCCAGCATTTT; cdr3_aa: CASSVGAGKGQPQHF
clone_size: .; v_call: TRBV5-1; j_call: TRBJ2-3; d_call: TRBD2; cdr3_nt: TGCGCCAGCAGCCGCTGGGGGGGAGGTGGCACAGATACGCAGTATTTT; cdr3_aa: CASSRWGGGGTDTQYF
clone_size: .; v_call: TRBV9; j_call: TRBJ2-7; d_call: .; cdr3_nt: TGTGCCAGCAGCGTAGCTTCGGCAAGCGAGCAGTACTTC; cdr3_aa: CASSVASASEQYF
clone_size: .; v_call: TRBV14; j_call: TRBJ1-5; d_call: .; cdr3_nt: TGTGCCAGCAGCCACGGTAATCAGCCCCAGCATTTT; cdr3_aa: CASSHGNQPQHF
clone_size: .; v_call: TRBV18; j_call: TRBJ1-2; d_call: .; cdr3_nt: TGTGCCGGCTCACCACGTACCCAGAGCCCAGTAGGTGGCTACACCTTC; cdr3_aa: CAGSPRTQSPVGGYTF
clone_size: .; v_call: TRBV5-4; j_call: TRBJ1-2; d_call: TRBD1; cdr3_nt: TGTGCCAGCAGTATGGGGACAGGGCAGAACTATGGCTACACCTTC; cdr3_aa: CASSMGTGQNYGYTF
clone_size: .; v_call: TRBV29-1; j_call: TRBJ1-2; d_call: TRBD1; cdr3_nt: TGCAGCGTGACCTGGGGACAGGGGCGAGGCTACACCTTC; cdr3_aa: CSVTWGQGRGYTF
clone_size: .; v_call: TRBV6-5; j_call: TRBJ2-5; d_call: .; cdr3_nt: TGTGCCAGCAGTTACTCAGGCGTAAAAGAGACCCAGTACTTC; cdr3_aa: CASSYSGVKETQYF
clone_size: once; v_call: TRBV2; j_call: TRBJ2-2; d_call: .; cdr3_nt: TGTGCCAGAACAAGGGGTAACACCGGGGAGCTGTTTTTT; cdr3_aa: CARTRGNTGELFF
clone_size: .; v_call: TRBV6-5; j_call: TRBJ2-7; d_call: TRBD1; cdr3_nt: TGTGCCAGCCGCTACCGGGGACAGAGCCACGAGCAGTACTTC; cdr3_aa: CASRYRGQSHEQYF
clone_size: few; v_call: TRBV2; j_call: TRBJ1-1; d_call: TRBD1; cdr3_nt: TGTGCCAGCGGGACAGGGGCGGGTACTGAAGCTTTCTTT; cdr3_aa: CASGTGAGTEAFF
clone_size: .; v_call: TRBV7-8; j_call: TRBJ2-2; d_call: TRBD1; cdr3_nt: TGTGCCAGCAGCAGGGACAGACTATCCACCGGGGAGCTGTTTTTT; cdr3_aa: CASSRDRLSTGELFF
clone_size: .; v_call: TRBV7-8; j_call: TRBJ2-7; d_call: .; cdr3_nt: TGTGCCAGCAGCTTAGATAACGGCGGAGCCTACGAGCAGTACTTC; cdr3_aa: CASSLDNGGAYEQYF
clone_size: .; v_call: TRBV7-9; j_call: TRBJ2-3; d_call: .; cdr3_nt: TGTGCCAGCACCTTAGGGGGAGATACGCAGTATTTT; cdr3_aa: CASTLGGDTQYF
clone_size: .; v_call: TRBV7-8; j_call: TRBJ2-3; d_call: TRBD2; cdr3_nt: TGTGCCAGCAGCTTAACTAGCGGGGGGGCAGATACGCAGTATTTT; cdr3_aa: CASSLTSGGADTQYF
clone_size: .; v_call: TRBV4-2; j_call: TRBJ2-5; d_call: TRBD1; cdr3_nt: TGTGCCAGCAGCTACAGGGGCGGAGGAGAAGAGACCCAGTACTTC; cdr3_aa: CASSYRGGGEETQYF
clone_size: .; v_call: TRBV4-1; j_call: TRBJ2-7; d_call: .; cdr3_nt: TGCGCCAGCAGCCACCAGGACTTTCCCTACGAGCAGTACTTC; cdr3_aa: CASSHQDFPYEQYF
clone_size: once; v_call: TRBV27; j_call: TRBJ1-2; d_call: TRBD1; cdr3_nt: TGTGCCAGCAGTAACAGGGGGCAAGCCTATGGCTACACCTTC; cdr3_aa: CASSNRGQAYGYTF
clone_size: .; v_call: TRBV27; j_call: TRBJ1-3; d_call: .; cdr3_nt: TGTGCCAGCAGTCTGGACCCTGGCGGAGGAGGCACCATATATTTT; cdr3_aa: CASSLDPGGGGTIYF
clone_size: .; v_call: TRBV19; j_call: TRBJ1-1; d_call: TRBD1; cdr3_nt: TGTGCCAGTAGTGCGACAGGGGATTTCACTGAAGCTTTCTTT; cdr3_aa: CASSATGDFTEAFF
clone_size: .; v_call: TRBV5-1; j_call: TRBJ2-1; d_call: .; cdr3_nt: TGCGCCAGCAGCTTAGCGGGCTCCTACAATGAGCAGTTCTTC; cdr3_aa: CASSLAGSYNEQFF
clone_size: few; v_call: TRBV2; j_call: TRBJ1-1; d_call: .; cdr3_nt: TGTGCCAGCAGTGAGGAGACTGAAGCTTTCTTT; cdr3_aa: CASSEETEAFF